What follows describes a single TCR beta chain. Antigen specificity is unknown. These data originate in a study of a mutant IDH1 vaccine in newly diagnosed glioma. Some clones are missing from TCRdb's copy, which holds only in-frame ones; the method was immunoSEQ multiplex PCR. The sample carries about 48,000 clones, approximately 79% recorded once. CDR1 is MNHNS, CDR2 SASEGT, per germline. The ends lost 2 bases at V and 7 bases at J; junction bases unmatched: 9. The CDR3 has 15 residues. As to time point: week 35, safety follow-up. Vaccination used 300 ug of mutant IDH1 20-mer peptide per dose, with topical imiquimod. The study gave patients eight vaccinations in weeks 1, 3, 5, 7, 11, 15, 19, 23.

The clonotype comes from a man aged 35 to 55 with glioma. Sequencing was performed on PBMCs, taken from a glioma patient whose treatment included an IDH1 peptide vaccine. V usage is TRBV6-1 and J usage is TRBJ2-7, with 9 nucleotides matching TRBD1. This CDR3 is CASSELLTGGREQYF. The DNA of the CDR3 is TGTGCCAGCAGTGAACTTCTGACAGGGGGTAGAGAGCAGTACTTC.